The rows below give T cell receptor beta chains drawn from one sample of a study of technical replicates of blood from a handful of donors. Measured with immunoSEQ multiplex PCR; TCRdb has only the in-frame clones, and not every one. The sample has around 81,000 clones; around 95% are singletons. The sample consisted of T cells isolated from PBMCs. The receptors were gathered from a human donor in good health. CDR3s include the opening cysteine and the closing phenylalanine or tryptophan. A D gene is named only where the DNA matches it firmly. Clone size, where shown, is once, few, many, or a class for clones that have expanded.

CATSRGTDHSNQPQHF	TGTGCCACCAGCAGAGGGACAGATCATAGCAATCAGCCCCAGCATTTT	16	.	.	TRBV15	TRBJ1-5
CASSLALAQKTQYF	TGTGCCAGCAGTTTGGCGCTAGCGCAAAAGACCCAGTACTTC	14	.	.	TRBV28	TRBJ2-5
CASSPMGPGQWEQYF	TGTGCCAGCAGTCCAATGGGGCCGGGACAGTGGGAGCAGTACTTC	15	TRBD1	.	TRBV6-1	TRBJ2-7
CASRKGGPSGRGDTQYF	TGTGCCAGCAGGAAAGGAGGCCCTAGCGGACGCGGGGATACGCAGTATTTT	17	TRBD2	.	TRBV5-5	TRBJ2-3
CASSKSGRNTIYF	TGTGCCAGCAGTAAGTCAGGGAGAAACACCATATATTTT	13	.	.	TRBV28	TRBJ1-3
CASSLIQGETQYF	TGCGCCAGCAGCTTGATCCAGGGGGAGACCCAGTACTTC	13	.	.	TRBV5-1	TRBJ2-5
CASSLGTSPYEQYF	TGTGCCAGCAGCTTGGGGACTTCCCCCTACGAGCAGTACTTC	14	.	once	TRBV5-4	TRBJ2-7
CAWNLAGLYNEQFF	TGTGCCTGGAACTTAGCGGGACTCTACAATGAGCAGTTCTTC	14	TRBD2	.	TRBV30	TRBJ2-1
CASSSAYHPGQAYGYTF	TGTGCCAGCAGCTCGGCCTACCACCCGGGACAGGCCTATGGCTACACCTTC	17	TRBD1	once	TRBV11-3	TRBJ1-2
CASSRSGSTDTQYF	TGTGCCAGCAGCCGTAGCGGAAGCACAGATACGCAGTATTTT	14	.	.	TRBV7-3	TRBJ2-3
CASSPRDRETYEQYF	TGTGCCAGCAGCCCTCGGGACAGGGAAACCTACGAGCAGTACTTC	15	TRBD1	.	TRBV7-9	TRBJ2-7
CASRPGTSGFNEQFF	TGTGCCAGCCGACCCGGGACTAGCGGGTTCAATGAGCAGTTCTTC	15	TRBD2	.	TRBV2	TRBJ2-1
CASSLASYSGNTIYF	TGTGCCAGCAGCTTAGCGTCCTACTCTGGAAACACCATATATTTT	15	.	once	TRBV13	TRBJ1-3
CSVSKGYSAEQYF	TGCAGCGTTTCTAAGGGTTATAGCGCCGAGCAGTACTTC	13	.	.	TRBV29-1	TRBJ2-7
CASSLRRSGRAAEQFF	TGTGCCAGCAGCCTCCGGCGTAGCGGGAGGGCCGCTGAGCAGTTCTTC	16	TRBD2	.	TRBV7-9	TRBJ2-1
CASSVGTSGNADTQYF	TGTGCCAGCAGCGTAGGGACTAGCGGGAATGCAGATACGCAGTATTTT	16	TRBD2	.	TRBV9	TRBJ2-3
CASSAASGSRNEQFF	TGTGCCAGCAGCGCTGCCAGCGGGAGTCGCAATGAGCAGTTCTTC	15	TRBD2	.	TRBV9	TRBJ2-1
CASNPTGTGQPQHF	TGTGCCAGCAACCCAACAGGGACAGGGCAGCCCCAGCATTTT	14	TRBD1	once	TRBV6-1	TRBJ1-5
CASRSGFNQPQHF	TGTGCCAGCAGATCGGGGTTCAATCAGCCCCAGCATTTT	13	.	.	TRBV28	TRBJ1-5
CASRWGLGPSYEQYF	TGTGCCAGTCGTTGGGGGCTGGGCCCAAGCTACGAGCAGTACTTC	15	.	.	TRBV19	TRBJ2-7
CASSLTSKSPQHF	TGTGCCAGCAGTCTGACAAGTAAGTCGCCCCAGCATTTT	13	.	.	TRBV27	TRBJ1-5
CASSSAGVSNQPQHF	TGTGCCAGCAGCTCGGCGGGGGTGAGCAATCAGCCCCAGCATTTT	15	.	.	TRBV5-6	TRBJ1-5
CASSHNRGSSGYTF	TGCGCCAGCAGCCACAACAGGGGTTCCAGTGGCTACACCTTC	14	TRBD1	.	TRBV4-1	TRBJ1-2
CASSPLAGIGQFF	TGTGCCAGCAGCCCCCTGGCGGGAATAGGGCAGTTCTTC	13	.	.	TRBV9	TRBJ2-1